A single sample is the source of the 5 T cell receptor beta chains below, sequenced in a study of blood T cell repertoires in COVID-19. Produced via immunoSEQ multiplex PCR; TCRdb's table is partial and in-frame only. The profile shows around 190,000 clones, 70% to 90% of them singletons. Material for sequencing was peripheral blood. These receptors all come from a man aged 45-60 years with COVID-19, enrolled during active disease.

The CDR3 sequence: CASSFVSGGPETQYF. CDR3 coding DNA: TGTGCCAGCAGTTTCGTGTCGGGGGGGCCAGAGACCCAGTACTTC. The rearrangement uses TRBV28 and TRBJ2-5, with TRBD2 matching over 8 bases. From germline, CDR1 is MDHEN and CDR2 SYDVKM. This CDR3 comprises 15 residues. Trimming at V came to 3 bases and at J to 4 bases, leaving 7 bases not matched to a gene.

The chain joins TRBV6-4 to TRBJ2-1; possible D gene TRBD2, 7 bases. Germline CDR1 and CDR2: MRHNA and SNTAGT. With 3 bases removed from V and 8 bases from J, the gap between germline ends came to 17 bases. This CDR3 spans 15 amino acids. This CDR3 is CASSEQGGPGDEQFF. CDR3 DNA: TGTGCCAGCAGTGAACAGGGAGGGCCAGGGGATGAGCAGTTCTTC.

The chain uses TRBV15 and TRBJ2-1; 7 bases fit TRBD1. Germline CDR1 reads LNHNV; CDR2 reads YYDKDF (reference sequence). The trim removed 0 bases at V and 6 bases at J, leaving 5 bases unmatched. The CDR3 has 15 amino acids. Here the CDR3 DNA reads TGTGCCACCAGCAGAGATTTTGCAGGGGGCAATGAGCAGTTCTTC. The encoded protein is CATSRDFAGGNEQFF.

The CDR3, as DNA: TGTGCCAGCAGCCAAGGCCCAGGCCGGTCTGGAAACACCATATATTTT. The encoded protein is CASSQGPGRSGNTIYF. The chain joins TRBV3-1 (or the pseudogene TRBV3-2) to TRBJ1-3; D not certain. V was shortened by 1 base and J by 1 base, with 11 bases between the two germline ends. Germline V gene lookup returns CDR1 LGHDT and CDR2 YNNKEL (reference sequence). The CDR3 consists of 16 residues.

This clone has only a few counts. The chain links TRBV5-4 to TRBJ2-7; D might be TRBD2 (6 bases). Per the germline V gene, CDR1 is SGHNT and CDR2 is YYREEE (reference sequence). There are 16 residues in the CDR3. Trimming cost V 0 bases and J 0 bases, with 13 bases left between them. In DNA form, the CDR3 reads TGTGCCAGCAGCTTGGGGAGTAGCGGCCTCTCCTACGAGCAGTACTTC. It yields the protein CASSLGSSGLSYEQYF.